This TCR beta chain appears in the sequencing data of a study of shared T cell receptors in the human thymus (dated by TCRdb to 2020 to 2022). In the study overall: The study examined how self-reactive, shared T-cell receptor alpha chains are generated in the human thymus.

Receptor libraries were prepared by the immunoSEQ multiplex PCR assay. Held by TCRdb, this immuneACCESS table contains in-frame sequences only and omits some clones. Under half of the omission traces to an unresolved V gene where checked; the cause of the rest is unknown. In all, the sample holds 500,000 to 550,000 clones, and approximately 78% of those were seen once. The ten largest clones add up to more than 0.01% of the sample. With regard to this clone: No cognate antigen has been identified for it. Qualities for individual bases were not recorded, and no much larger clone is one base off.

The CDR3 sequence holds 17 residues, the cysteine and phenylalanine included. Only the CDR3 DNA is retained, 51 bases long and in frame from the first base. Looking up the germline V gene yields CDR1 SGHVS and CDR2 FNYEAQ. Relative to germline, V is 4 bases shorter and J is 1 base shorter, with 17 bases between their ends. This sample was also put to use in a study of human thymus T cells. Drawing on the second study: In Finland, the donors were immunologically healthy infants who were having open corrective cardiac surgery for congenital heart defects. Thymus tissue was collected as surgical resects that were removed during corrective cardiac surgery. Both the thymic and the peripheral blood repertoires appeared to show biased V and J gene segment usage. The related research reported highly overlapping thymic TCR repertoires among unrelated individuals. TCR alpha and beta repertoires from about 8 infant thymus samples and a few related peripheral blood samples were characterized in the study. Donor ages ranging from about 7 to 250 days were recorded, and 5 to 7 male and a couple of female infants were included in the cohort. Thymocytes were mechanically released from the tissue and were stored as pellets of roughly 9-33 million cells at -70 degrees C. A QIAsymphony instrument was used to extract genomic DNA from frozen cell pellets. The immunoSEQ multiplex PCR assay was used to amplify the TCRB and TCRAD loci from a standardized amount of quality-controlled genomic DNA. Amplicons spanned the V(D)J region at a length sufficient to cover the CDR3 and identify V and J genes. The commercial immunoSEQ service was used to sequence amplicons on an Illumina platform. Corrections for primer bias and sequencing errors followed previously described methods, while TCRAD and TCRB definitions were based on the IMGT database. immunoSEQ Analyzer 3.0 and VDJTools were used for repertoire analysis, which covered basic statistics, V/J segment usage, diversity estimates, rarefaction and pairwise overlap. Diversity was estimated with Chao1, ChaoE, Efron-Thisted, Shannon and inverse Simpson indices, and also on datasets down-sampled to the smallest sample. Repertoire overlap used strict matching of CDR3 nucleotide sequence, V gene and J gene, with Jaccard-based multidimensional scaling clustering. On average, thymus samples yielded about 810,000 unique TCRB clonotypes, whereas blood samples yielded about 80,000.

This sequence uses TRBV7-6 and TRBJ2-1; a tentative D match to TRBD2 spans 5 bases. The clonotype was recovered from a boy less than two years old with a congenital heart defect. Donor details come from another sample of the same person, matched by shared clones. Sequencing used thymocytes. The bases read TGTGCCAGCAGCTCCGCCGGGAAGTCCTTTTCCTACAATGAGCAGTTCTTC. This encodes CASSSAGKSFSYNEQFF.